The 9 T cell receptor beta chains below come from one sample, sequenced in a study of T cells in Graves' hyperthyroidism and ophthalmopathy. Amplification yielded TCR beta CDR3 regions, with RNA transcripts as the source. With the HTBI primer set, the TCR CDR3 went through a first round of RT-PCR. Each CDR3 protein gets one entry after TCRdb re-called the multiplex PCR reads with MiXCR. The sample consists of 300,000 to 400,000 distinct CDR3 sequences, around 23% of them appearing once. The sample taken for sequencing was blood. The receptors were gathered from a woman aged 50 to 65 with Graves' hyperthyroidism.

This clonotype was counted a few times. One end of the junction varies from germline; a read error may be responsible. V gene TRBV18 combines with J gene TRBJ2-7; 9 nucleotides match TRBD2. Germline assignment: CDR1 KGHSH and CDR2 LQKENI. This CDR3 is 15 amino acids long. Here the CDR3 reads CASPPSGGRAHEQYF. For the CDR3, the DNA is TGTGCCAGCCCACCGTCAGGCGGGAGGGCCCACGAGCAGTACTTC.

The chain is built from TRBV11-2 and TRBJ1-1; D is perhaps TRBD1 (5 bases). The germline CDR1 and CDR2 sequences are SGHAT and FQNNGV. Deletions cut 0 bases from V and 3 bases from J, with 14 bases between. The CDR3 length is 16 residues. This CDR3 is CASSLDFWGGDTEAFF. The CDR3 DNA reads as TGTGCCAGCAGCTTAGATTTCTGGGGGGGGGACACTGAAGCTTTCTTT.

This clonotype was counted many times. The chain is built from TRBV6-1 and TRBJ1-2; TRBD1 is a possible D gene (6 bases). Germline CDR1 is MNHNS and CDR2 is SASEGT. The CDR3 is made up of 16 amino acids. V was trimmed by 5 bases and J by 1 base, leaving 17 bases between them. The CDR3 protein is CASSHGGGANNYGYTF. The CDR3 nucleotides are TGTGCCAGCAGTCACGGGGGGGGGGCCAATAACTATGGCTACACCTTC.

This clonotype was seen many times. The chain uses TRBV20-1 and TRBJ1-1, with 10 bases aligning to TRBD1. The V segment lost 4 bases and the J segment 0 bases; nucleotides outside the gene matches: 5. This CDR3 is 15 amino acids long. Germline CDR1 and CDR2: DFQATT and SNEGSKA (reference sequence). The CDR3 spells CSAKGTGALNTEAFF. The DNA of the CDR3 is TGCAGTGCTAAGGGGACAGGGGCCTTGAACACTGAAGCTTTCTTT.

The chain uses TRBV7-9 and TRBJ2-1; 9 bases map to TRBD2. The CDR3 totals 15 residues. Trimming cost V 6 bases and J 9 bases; bases outside gene matches: 12. From germline, CDR1 is SEHNR and CDR2 FQNEAQ (reference sequence). In DNA form, the CDR3 reads TGTGCCAGCAGACTCACCGGGACTAGCAGAAGTGAGCAGTTCTTC. Translating it yields CASRLTGTSRSEQFF.

In the case of this clonotype: Just one base apart from a much larger clone, this may be a read error. The chain recombines TRBV18 with TRBJ2-1; D gene ambiguous. There are 11 residues in the CDR3. The germline CDR1 and CDR2 sequences are KGHSH and LQKENI. Deletions cut 5 bases from V and 7 bases from J, with 6 bases between. The CDR3 reads CASSSQNEQFF. The CDR3 DNA reads TGTGCCAGCTCATCACAAAATGAGCAGTTCTTC.

In this sample, this clonotype turned up many times. The chain recombines TRBV7-8 with TRBJ2-2; the match to TRBD2 covers 8 bases. CDR3 length: 17 amino acids. The J segment lost 6 bases and the V segment lost 1 base, leaving 10 bases of the junction unmatched. Looked up from germline, CDR1 is SGHVS and CDR2 is FQNEAQ. CDR3 sequence: CASSLGRPGGQAGELFF. The CDR3 bases are TGTGCCAGCAGCTTAGGGAGACCGGGAGGGCAAGCCGGGGAGCTGTTTTTT.

This clonotype came up many times. A read error may account for a junction end that differs from germline. The chain joins TRBV5-4 to TRBJ1-1; no firm D call. Germline CDR1 reads SGHNT; CDR2 reads YYREEE (reference sequence). The CDR3 is made up of 14 amino acids. The CDR3 loop is CASRLGPGNTEAFF. In DNA form, the CDR3 reads TGTGCCAGCAGATTGGGTCCAGGGAACACTGAAGCTTTCTTT. Supplemented by reference TRBV5-4 and TRBJ1-1, the full variable domain reads ETGVTQSPTHLIKTRGQQVTLRCSSQSGHNTVSWYQQALGQGPQFIFQYYREEENGRGNFPPRFSGLQFPNYSSELNVNALELDDSALYLCASRLGPGNTEAFFGQGTRLTVV.

This clonotype was recorded many times. The chain joins TRBV2 to TRBJ1-2; no clear D gene. The CDR3 runs 14 residues. CDR1 and CDR2 from the germline V gene are SNHLY and FYNNEI. Trimming left V 2 bases short and J 0 bases short, with 7 bases between. The CDR3 region is CASSESSTNYGYTF. CDR3 in DNA: TGTGCCAGCAGTGAATCTTCGACTAACTATGGCTACACCTTC. Together with reference TRBV2 and TRBJ1-2, the CDR3 gives the full variable domain: EPEVTQTPSHQVTQMGQEVILRCVPISNHLYFYWYRQILGQKVEFLVSFYNNEISEKSEIFDDQFSVERPDGSNFTLKIRSTKLEDSAMYFCASSESSTNYGYTFGSGTRLTVV.